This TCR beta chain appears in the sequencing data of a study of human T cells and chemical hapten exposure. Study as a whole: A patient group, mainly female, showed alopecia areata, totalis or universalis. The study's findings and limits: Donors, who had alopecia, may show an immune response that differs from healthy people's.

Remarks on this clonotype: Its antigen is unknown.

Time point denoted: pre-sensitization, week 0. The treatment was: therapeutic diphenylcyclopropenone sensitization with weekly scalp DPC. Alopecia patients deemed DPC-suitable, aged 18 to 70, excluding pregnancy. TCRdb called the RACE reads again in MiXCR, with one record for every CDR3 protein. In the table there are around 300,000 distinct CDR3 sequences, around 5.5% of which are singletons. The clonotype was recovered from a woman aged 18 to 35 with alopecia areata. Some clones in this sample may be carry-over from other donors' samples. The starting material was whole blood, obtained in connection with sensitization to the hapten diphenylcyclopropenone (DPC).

The CDR3: CASSPVSGGALNIQYF. The CDR3, as DNA: TGCGCCAGCAGCCCTGTTAGCGGGGGGGCCTTAAACATTCAGTACTTC. The chain combines TRBV5-1 with TRBJ2-4; 11 bases map to TRBD2. Germline V CDR1 and CDR2: SGHRS, YFSETQ. The CDR3 totals 16 residues. V was pared by 4 bases and J by 6 bases, with 9 bases of the junction left unmatched. Full variable domain (remainder filled in from reference TRBV5-1 and TRBJ2-4): KAGVTQTPRYLIKTRGQQVTLSCSPISGHRSVSWYQQTPGQGLQFLFEYFSETQRNKGNFPGRFSGRQFSNSRSEMNVSTLELGDSALYLCASSPVSGGALNIQYFGAGTRLSVL.